This T cell receptor beta chain derives from a study of blood T cell repertoires in COVID-19. As for the study in general: The United States, Italy and Spain supplied acute and convalescent COVID-19 samples. PBMCs, B-cell-depleted T cells, or T cells were the source of the cDNA or gDNA that made up the material.

J lost 5 bases, V lost 7 bases, and 3 bases had no gene match. The CDR3 is 12 residues long. CDR1 and CDR2 from the germline V gene are ENHRY and SYGVKD. Per the original data handling: Amplification from reference gene primers served as the basis for estimated nucleated cell counts. Libraries were prepared by immunoSEQ multiplex PCR; TCRdb keeps only in-frame clonotypes and omits some of them. V and J calls and clone size come straight from that table; D and trimming were deduced from the DNA. The sample lists approximately 130,000 clones; approximately 85% were seen once. The TCR sequence derives from a human donor in a cohort sampled during active COVID-19. The sequenced sample was peripheral blood. The V and J genes are TRBV10-3 and TRBJ2-5; 8 bases are a match to TRBD2. The CDR3 DNA reads TGTGCCATCATGGGCGGGGGGGAGACCCAGTACTTC. It yields the protein CAIMGGGETQYF.